This TCR beta chain was profiled in a study of high-grade serous ovarian cancer treatment subgroups. On the study more broadly: Samples averaged around 14,000 reads and approximately 7,000 unique TCR beta rearrangements. Study observations and caveats: Repertoire analysis covered CDR3 alone, not CDR1 or CDR2. TCR relatedness rose with neoantigen level and trended with mutation load.

Tumor samples were taken before definitive surgery or chemotherapy. Libraries were prepared by immunoSEQ multiplex PCR; TCRdb keeps only in-frame clonotypes and omits some of them. The data show 2,000 or so clones, roughly 65% seen once. Between the trimmed V and J ends, which lost 4 bases and 4 bases, there was a span of 14 bases. The CDR3 sequence is 14 residues long. The germline V gene encodes CDR1 SGHDT and CDR2 YYEEEE. Note on this clone: The target antigen is unknown.

The sequenced sample was tumor tissue. V gene TRBV5-6 combines with J gene TRBJ1-2; D perhaps matches TRBD1 (6 bases). The TCR was taken from a human donor with high-grade serous ovarian cancer. Written as DNA, the CDR3 is TGTGCCAGCAGCACCTGGGGGGCTCGCTATGGCTACACCTTC. Protein sequence: CASSTWGARYGYTF.